This is a list of T cell receptor beta chains from one sample in a study of Ad26.COV2.S vaccination and SARS-CoV-2 variants. Libraries were prepared by immunoSEQ multiplex PCR; TCRdb keeps only in-frame clonotypes and omits some of them. Here the sample spans some 390,000 clones, about 88% being singletons. The sequencing here drew on peripheral blood, taken in a trial of Ad26.COV2.S vaccine versus placebo. Source of these receptors: a person between 18 and 65 years old who received the Ad26.COV2.S COVID-19 vaccine or a placebo. Both conserved end residues are part of each CDR3. Fields, in order: clone size, J gene, D gene, V gene, CDR3 DNA, CDR3 protein. A D gene is named only where the DNA matches it firmly. A row's size may be missing; if present it is once, few, many or a size class.

- TRBJ2-1 - TRBV19 TGTGCCAGTAGTATTATCGACGAGGACCAAGGATGGAATGAGCAGTTCTTC CASSIIDEDQGWNEQFF
- TRBJ2-2 TRBD2 TRBV5-1 TGCGCCAGCAGCTCGAGGGGCGCTAGCGGGTTAAAAGACACCGGGGAGCTGTTTTTT CASSSRGASGLKDTGELFF
few TRBJ1-1 - TRBV2 TGTGCCAGCATCTTGGGGGAAACTGAAGCTTTCTTT CASILGETEAFF
- TRBJ2-1 TRBD1 TRBV27 TGTGCCAGCAGTCCCAATCGACAGGGCCACTACAATGAGCAGTTCTTC CASSPNRQGHYNEQFF
- TRBJ2-3 - TRBV29-1 TGCAGCGTTGAAGGGAGCGGCGACGCCCCCTTAGATACGCAGTATTTT CSVEGSGDAPLDTQYF
- TRBJ2-5 TRBD2 TRBV6-5 TGTGCCAGCAGCGCCCCTGAGCGGGGGGGGGAGACCCAGTACTTC CASSAPERGGETQYF
- TRBJ2-1 - TRBV2 TGTGCCAGCATAGGAGGGCCGCCGACCACCTACAATGAGCAGTTCTTC CASIGGPPTTYNEQFF
- TRBJ2-7 - TRBV18 TGTGCCAGCTCACCAGCCGACGGGAGCTCCTACGAGCAGTACTTC CASSPADGSSYEQYF
- TRBJ1-5 - TRBV29-1 TGCAGCGTTCTTGATAGCAATCAGCCCCAGCATTTT CSVLDSNQPQHF
- TRBJ2-7 - TRBV7-6 TGTGCCAGCAGCTTAGATGACAGGACATACGAGCAGTACTTC CASSLDDRTYEQYF